Shown below are 30 T cell receptor beta chains from a single sample sequenced in a study of blood T cell repertoires in COVID-19. Sequencing was performed with immunoSEQ multiplex PCR; in TCRdb, only in-frame clones are kept and a portion is missing. The table includes about 230,000 clones, roughly 84% detected once. The material sequenced was peripheral blood. These receptors were taken from a man aged 40-49 years with acute or convalescent COVID-19.

The V and J genes are TRBV2 and TRBJ2-2, with 10 bases lining up with TRBD2. The CDR3 length is 16 residues. The V gene's germline CDR1 is SNHLY and CDR2 FYNNEI. Trimming took 6 bases from V and 0 from J; bases not matched to a gene: 4. The CDR3 DNA reads as TGTGCCAGCAGGAGGGGACTAGCGTCGAACACCGGGGAGCTGTTTTTT. It encodes CASRRGLASNTGELFF.

The chain carries TRBV6-1 and TRBJ1-2, with D possibly TRBD1 on 5 matching bases. This CDR3 has 12 residues. Germline V gene sequence: CDR1 MNHNS, CDR2 SASEGT. Deletions cut 3 bases from V and 6 bases from J, with 8 bases between. The CDR3 DNA is TGTGCCAGCAGTGAGGGAGGGGATGGCTACACCTTC. Its protein product is CASSEGGDGYTF.

Only a few counts were recorded for this clone. V gene TRBV6-4 combines with J gene TRBJ2-2; the match to TRBD2 covers 8 bases. CDR1 MRHNA and CDR2 SNTAGT come from the germline V gene. The CDR3 consists of 16 residues. The V and J ends lost 7 bases and 0 bases, in that order; junction bases with no gene match: 7. The CDR3 DNA reads TGTGCCAGCAATAGCGGGACCCCCTCGAACACCGGGGAGCTGTTTTTT. It codes for CASNSGTPSNTGELFF.

The chain carries TRBV3-1 (or the pseudogene TRBV3-2) and TRBJ1-6, with 10 bases lining up with TRBD1. The CDR3 has 16 residues. Germline V gives CDR1 LGHDT, CDR2 YNNKEL (reference sequence). Written as DNA, the CDR3 is TGTGCGATGAGGACAGGGGGATTTTTGGCCGATTCACCCCTCCACTTT. The encoded protein is CAMRTGGFLADSPLHF.

The chain joins TRBV7-6 to TRBJ1-5, with TRBD1 matching over 7 bases. This CDR3 has 15 residues. Trimming removed 6 bases from V and 4 bases from J; junction bases left unmatched: 9. CDR1 SGHVS and CDR2 FNYEAQ come from the germline V gene. For the CDR3, the DNA is TGTGCCAGCAGACCGGATTCCAGGGGGAATCAGCCCCAGCATTTT. Its protein product is CASRPDSRGNQPQHF.

This chain joins TRBV5-1 and TRBJ1-2; 12 bases agree with TRBD1. This CDR3 spans 15 amino acids. The germline CDR1 and CDR2 sequences are SGHRS and YFSETQ. V shed 4 bases, J shed 8 bases, and the junction held 9 bases outside the gene matches. The CDR3 coding sequence is TGCGCCAGCAGCGAACCGGGACAGGGGGCAGAGGGCTACACCTTC. Translating gives CASSEPGQGAEGYTF.

V and J are TRBV5-1 and TRBJ2-1, with D possibly being TRBD2 (6 bases). The CDR3 is made up of 15 amino acids. Trimming took off 4 bases at V and 8 bases at J, with 19 bases between the two ends. Germline V lookup: CDR1 SGHRS, CDR2 YFSETQ. In DNA form, the CDR3 reads TGCGCCAGCAGCCTGTACGGGGGTTTTTTCTATGAGCAGTTCTTC. Its protein is CASSLYGGFFYEQFF.

The V gene is TRBV29-1, the J gene TRBJ2-5; TRBD2 agrees at 10 bases. The V segment lost 3 bases and the J segment 0 bases; nucleotides outside the gene matches: 4. The CDR3 extends over 15 amino acids. The germline V gene encodes CDR1 SQVTM and CDR2 ANQGSEA. DNA for the CDR3: TGCAGCGTTGAGGGAGCGGGAGGGTACCAAGAGACCCAGTACTTC. It encodes CSVEGAGGYQETQYF.

The V gene is TRBV19, the J gene TRBJ2-7, with 10 bases identical to TRBD2. V was clipped by 4 bases and J by 4 bases; unmatched bases: 4. This CDR3 comprises 14 residues. Germline assignment: CDR1 LNHDA and CDR2 SQIVND (reference sequence). CDR3 in amino acids: CASSKREGNYEQYF. The CDR3 DNA follows: TGTGCCAGTAGTAAGCGGGAGGGTAATTACGAGCAGTACTTC.

The V call is TRBV7-7, the J call TRBJ2-2; 7 nucleotides match TRBD2. V lost 1 base to trimming and J lost 3 bases; unmatched junction nucleotides: 5. Germline CDR1 and CDR2: SSHAT and FNYEAQ (reference sequence). This CDR3 has 16 residues. The CDR3 is CASSLVPSGYTGELFF. The CDR3 coding sequence is TGTGCCAGCAGCTTAGTGCCTAGCGGATACACCGGGGAGCTGTTTTTT.

This chain connects TRBV19 to TRBJ1-5; 11 positions match TRBD1. Germline V gene data show CDR1 as LNHDA and CDR2 as SQIVND (reference sequence). This CDR3 is 16 amino acids long. The J segment lost 9 bases and the V segment lost 7 bases, leaving 14 bases of the junction unmatched. CDR3 DNA: TGTGCCAGTACCACCCTCGGGACAGGGGGGAGGGCGCCCCAGCATTTT. This encodes CASTTLGTGGRAPQHF.

On this clone itself: Relative to the germline gene, one junction end is altered; a read error may explain this. This CDR3 is also generated by other DNA sequences in the sample. The chain couples TRBV19 to TRBJ2-7; TRBD1 aligns across 9 bases. The CDR3 runs 14 residues. CDR1 and CDR2 (germline): LNHDA, SQIVND (reference sequence). The CDR3 is CASRPGQGLYEQYF. The CDR3 bases are TGTGCCAGCCGACCGGGACAGGGCCTCTACGAACAGTACTTC.

Here the CDR3 reads CASSLRVHSEAFF. CDR3 nucleotide sequence: TGTGCCAGCAGCTTGCGAGTACACAGTGAAGCTTTCTTT. The chain uses TRBV5-6 and TRBJ1-1; D is undetermined. The CDR3 covers 13 residues. The germline V and J ends were trimmed by 1 base and 7 bases, with 11 bases remaining between them. Germline V CDR1 and CDR2: SGHDT, YYEEEE. The variable domain in full, completed from reference TRBV5-6 and TRBJ1-1, reads DAGVTQSPTHLIKTRGQQVTLRCSPKSGHDTVSWYQQALGQGPQFIFQYYEEEERQRGNFPDRFSGHQFPNYSSELNVNALLLGDSALYLCASSLRVHSEAFFGQGTRLTVV.

A few counts support this clone. The chain combines TRBV30 with TRBJ2-1, with 10 nucleotides matching TRBD2. The CDR3 spans 15 residues. V shed 2 bases and J 9 bases; nucleotides not matched to a gene: 10. The germline gives CDR1 GTSNPN, CDR2 SVGIG (reference sequence). The CDR3 protein is CAWSFSSGSGVEQFF. DNA for the CDR3: TGTGCCTGGAGTTTCTCTAGCGGGAGTGGTGTTGAGCAGTTCTTC.

The V and J genes are TRBV28 and TRBJ2-5; D perhaps matches TRBD1 (5 bases). The germline V and J ends were trimmed by 2 bases and 1 base, with 14 bases remaining between them. The CDR3 sequence is 16 residues long. The germline gives CDR1 MDHEN, CDR2 SYDVKM. DNA of the CDR3: TGTGCCAGCAGTTTACTTCCCGCAGGGATCCAAGAGACCCAGTACTTC. Translation: CASSLLPAGIQETQYF.

The chain couples TRBV4-1 to TRBJ1-6, with 8 bases fitting TRBD1. CDR3 length: 14 residues. V shed 6 bases, J shed 5 bases, and the junction held 3 bases outside the gene matches. CDR1 is MGHRA, CDR2 YSYEKL, per germline. The CDR3 DNA reads as TGCGCCAGCAGTGGGACAGGTCATAATTCACCCCTCCACTTT. Protein product: CASSGTGHNSPLHF.

CDR3: CASSIFHRGAYEQYF. CDR3 DNA sequence: TGTGCCAGTAGTATTTTCCACAGGGGGGCCTACGAGCAGTACTTC. This chain links TRBV19 with TRBJ2-7; TRBD1 aligns across 8 bases. Germline-derived CDR1 and CDR2 are LNHDA and SQIVND (reference sequence). V shed 3 bases, J shed 2 bases, and the junction held 6 bases outside the gene matches. The CDR3 runs 15 residues.

This chain joins TRBV6-5 and TRBJ1-1; 10 bases agree with TRBD1. Germline CDR1 reads MNHEY; CDR2 reads SVGAGI. J lost 11 bases, V lost 6 bases, and 3 bases had no gene match. The CDR3 sequence is 11 residues long. CDR3 amino acids: CASSRQGAAFF. As DNA, the CDR3 is TGTGCCAGCAGCCGACAGGGGGCGGCTTTCTTT.

The gene calls are TRBV11-2 and TRBJ2-5, with a weak D call TRBD2 (6 bases). Trimming shortened V by 0 bases and J by 0 bases, and 11 bases separated the two germline ends. CDR1 SGHAT and CDR2 FQNNGV come from the germline V gene. This CDR3 has 16 residues. As DNA, the CDR3 is TGTGCCAGCAGCTTAGATAGCTCTAGCGACCAAGAGACCCAGTACTTC. This codes for CASSLDSSSDQETQYF.

This chain joins TRBV2 and TRBJ2-2; 13 bases fit TRBD2. Looked up from germline, CDR1 is SNHLY and CDR2 is FYNNEI. This CDR3 region has 15 residues. The junction had 3 bases not matched to a gene; V was cut back by 5 bases and J by 6 bases. CDR3 region: CASSLTSGRAGELFF. For the CDR3, the DNA is TGTGCCAGCAGTCTTACTAGCGGGAGGGCCGGGGAGCTGTTTTTT.

This rearrangement joins TRBV10-3 to TRBJ2-1; D perhaps matches TRBD2 (5 bases). The germline V gene encodes CDR1 ENHRY and CDR2 SYGVKD. The V gene lost 11 bases and the J gene lost 7 bases, with 18 bases spanning the gap. The CDR3 is made up of 13 amino acids. In DNA, the CDR3 is TGTGCCGTAAATCGTGAGGGTGAGAATGAGCAGTTCTTC. It encodes CAVNREGENEQFF.

The V and J genes are TRBV13 and TRBJ2-3, with D possibly TRBD2 on 6 matching bases. The CDR3 totals 14 residues. The V gene's germline CDR1 is PRHDT and CDR2 FYEKMQ (reference sequence). V lost 8 bases, J lost 0 bases, and 12 bases lay in between. The CDR3: CASGGGRSTDTQYF. CDR3 nucleotides: TGTGCCAGCGGAGGAGGGCGGAGCACAGATACGCAGTATTTT.

The chain joins TRBV5-1 to TRBJ2-1, with TRBD2 matching 9 bases. The CDR3 has 14 residues. The ends lost 4 bases at V and 4 bases at J; junction bases unmatched: 3. From germline, CDR1 is SGHRS and CDR2 YFSETQ. The CDR3 DNA sequence: TGCGCCAGCAGCCCGGGACTAGCATACAATGAGCAGTTCTTC. As protein: CASSPGLAYNEQFF.

The gene calls are TRBV5-1 and TRBJ2-7, with 7 bases matching TRBD2. After removal of 4 bases from V and 3 bases from J, the junction contained 10 bases not matched to a gene. The CDR3 runs to 15 residues. Germline CDR1 reads SGHRS; CDR2 reads YFSETQ. CDR3 coding DNA: TGCGCCAGCAGCCCAGAAGCGGGACCTTACTACGAGCAGTACTTC. Translation: CASSPEAGPYYEQYF.

The chain uses TRBV5-1 and TRBJ1-2, with D perhaps matching TRBD1 (6 bases). V was clipped by 1 base and J by 6 bases, with 10 bases between them. The germline V gene encodes CDR1 SGHRS and CDR2 YFSETQ. The CDR3 has 13 residues. CDR3 DNA: TGCGCCAGCAGCTTGCCAGGGGCTGATGGCTACACCTTC. Translation: CASSLPGADGYTF.

The rearrangement joins TRBV25-1 to TRBJ2-7; 7 nucleotides line up with TRBD1. The CDR3 spans 13 residues. V gave up 4 bases and J gave up 7 bases; unmatched junction bases: 7. Germline V gives CDR1 MGHDK, CDR2 SYGVNS. The chain's CDR3 is CASSGDRVGEQYF. CDR3 coding DNA: TGTGCCAGCAGTGGCGACAGGGTTGGAGAGCAGTACTTC.

This rearrangement joins TRBV18 to TRBJ2-7; TRBD1 agrees at 9 bases. Germline loops: CDR1 KGHSH, CDR2 LQKENI. The V segment lost 2 bases and the J segment 3 bases; nucleotides outside the gene matches: 2. This CDR3 is built from 14 residues. The CDR3 region has the DNA TGTGCCAGCTCACCAGGGACAGGGAACTACGAGCAGTACTTC. This codes for CASSPGTGNYEQYF.

The chain uses TRBV30 and TRBJ1-3, with a weak D call TRBD1 (6 bases). Looked up from germline, CDR1 is GTSNPN and CDR2 is SVGIG (reference sequence). The CDR3 spans 14 residues. V shed 0 bases and J shed 1 base, with 7 bases lying between them. CDR3 amino acids: CAWSVGGSGNTIYF. In DNA, the CDR3 is TGTGCCTGGAGTGTAGGGGGTTCTGGAAACACCATATATTTT.

The chain employs TRBV6-5 and TRBJ2-1; tentative D call: TRBD2 (5 bases). The V gene's germline CDR1 is MNHEY and CDR2 SVGAGI. The germline V and J ends were trimmed by 6 bases and 10 bases, with 13 bases remaining between them. This CDR3 region has 12 residues. The CDR3, as DNA: TGTGCCAGCAGCCGCCCTCGGAGGGAGCAGTTCTTC. This sequence encodes CASSRPRREQFF.

The genes are TRBV14 and TRBJ2-5, with 8 positions matching TRBD2. CDR1 SGHDN and CDR2 FVKESK come from the germline V gene. This CDR3 contains 16 residues. The ends lost 0 bases at V and 4 bases at J; junction bases unmatched: 7. The CDR3 loop reads CASSQDAVREGETQYF. CDR3 in DNA: TGTGCCAGCAGCCAAGATGCTGTCCGGGAGGGAGAGACCCAGTACTTC.